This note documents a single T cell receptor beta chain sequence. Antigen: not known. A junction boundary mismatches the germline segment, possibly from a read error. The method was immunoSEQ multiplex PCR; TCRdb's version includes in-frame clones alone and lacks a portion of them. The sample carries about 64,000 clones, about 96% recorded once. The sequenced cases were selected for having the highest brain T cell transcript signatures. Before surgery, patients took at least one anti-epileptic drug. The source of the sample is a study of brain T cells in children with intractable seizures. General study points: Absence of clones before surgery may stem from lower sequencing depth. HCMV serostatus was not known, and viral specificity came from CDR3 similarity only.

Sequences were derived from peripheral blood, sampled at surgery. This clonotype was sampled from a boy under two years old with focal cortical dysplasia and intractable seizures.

CDR3 residues: CASSELGPNYGCTF. As DNA, the CDR3 is TGTGCCAGCAGTGAATTGGGACCTAACTATGGCTGCACCTTC. V is TRBV2 and J is TRBJ1-2; perhaps TRBD1 as D (5 bases). Germline V lookup: CDR1 SNHLY, CDR2 FYNNEI. This CDR3 has 14 residues.